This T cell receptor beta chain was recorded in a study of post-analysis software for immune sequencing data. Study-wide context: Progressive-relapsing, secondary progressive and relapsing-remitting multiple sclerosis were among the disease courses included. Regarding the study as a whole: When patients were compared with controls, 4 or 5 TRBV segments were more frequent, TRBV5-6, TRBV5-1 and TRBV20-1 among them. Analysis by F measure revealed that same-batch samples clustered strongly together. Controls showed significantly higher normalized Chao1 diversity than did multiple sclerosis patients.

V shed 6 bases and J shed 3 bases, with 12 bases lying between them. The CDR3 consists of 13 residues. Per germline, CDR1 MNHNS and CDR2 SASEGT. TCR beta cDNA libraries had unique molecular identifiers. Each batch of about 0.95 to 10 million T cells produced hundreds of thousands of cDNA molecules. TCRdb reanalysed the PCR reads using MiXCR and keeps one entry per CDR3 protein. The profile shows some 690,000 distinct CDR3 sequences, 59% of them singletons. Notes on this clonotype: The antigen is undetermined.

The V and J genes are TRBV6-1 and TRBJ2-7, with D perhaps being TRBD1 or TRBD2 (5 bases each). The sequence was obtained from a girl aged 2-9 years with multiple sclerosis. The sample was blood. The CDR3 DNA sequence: TGTGCCAGCAGGGGGGACGGGTACTACGAGCAGTACTTC. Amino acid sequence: CASRGDGYYEQYF.